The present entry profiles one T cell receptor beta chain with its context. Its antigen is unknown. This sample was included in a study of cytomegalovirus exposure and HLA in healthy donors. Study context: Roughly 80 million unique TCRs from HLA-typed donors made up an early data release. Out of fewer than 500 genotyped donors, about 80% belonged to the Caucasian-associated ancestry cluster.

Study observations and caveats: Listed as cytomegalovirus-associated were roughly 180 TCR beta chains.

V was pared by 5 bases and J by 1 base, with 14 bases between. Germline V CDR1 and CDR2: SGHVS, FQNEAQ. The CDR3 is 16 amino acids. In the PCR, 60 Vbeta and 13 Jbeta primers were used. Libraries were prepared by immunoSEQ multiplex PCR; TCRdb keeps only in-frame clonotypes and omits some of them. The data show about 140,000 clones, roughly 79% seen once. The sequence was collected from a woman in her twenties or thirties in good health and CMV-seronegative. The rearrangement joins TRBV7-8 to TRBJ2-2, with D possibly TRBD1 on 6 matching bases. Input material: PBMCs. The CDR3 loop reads CASSPRTALNTGELFF. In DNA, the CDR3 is TGTGCCAGCAGCCCCCGGACAGCCCTGAACACCGGGGAGCTGTTTTTT.